This entry features one TCR beta chain sequence. This sample is part of a study of blood T cell repertoires in COVID-19. The wider study: COVID-19 samples collected from the United States, Italy and Spain covered acute and convalescent phases.

Under the authors' procedure: For nucleated cells, counts were estimated from reference gene primer amplification. Clones were read by immunoSEQ multiplex PCR, and TCRdb kept only the in-frame ones, dropping some. V and J calls and clone size are as listed in that table; D and trimming were resolved from the DNA. Of hundreds of thousands of clones listed, around 90% are singletons. CDR3 size: 15 residues. Per germline, CDR1 MNHEY and CDR2 SVGAGI. The germline V and J ends were trimmed by 0 bases and 0 bases, with 5 bases remaining between them. This chain connects TRBV6-5 to TRBJ2-2; D remains unclear. The sequenced sample consisted of peripheral blood. The TCR originated in a woman aged 18-29 years who had recovered from COVID-19. CDR3 bases: TGTGCCAGCAGTTACTCCTTCTCGAACACCGGGGAGCTGTTTTTT. This encodes CASSYSFSNTGELFF.